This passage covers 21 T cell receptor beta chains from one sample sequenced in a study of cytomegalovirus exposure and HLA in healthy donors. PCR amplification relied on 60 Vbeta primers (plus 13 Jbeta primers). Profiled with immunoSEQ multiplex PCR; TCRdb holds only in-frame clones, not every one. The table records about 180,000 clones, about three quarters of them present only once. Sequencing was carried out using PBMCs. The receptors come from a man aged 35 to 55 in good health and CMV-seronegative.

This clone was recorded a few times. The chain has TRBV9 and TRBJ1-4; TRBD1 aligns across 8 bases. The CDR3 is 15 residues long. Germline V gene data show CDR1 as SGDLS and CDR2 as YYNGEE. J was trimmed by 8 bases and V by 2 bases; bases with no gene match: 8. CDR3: CASSVSQGAGEKLFF. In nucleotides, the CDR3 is TGTGCCAGCAGCGTTAGTCAGGGGGCGGGGGAAAAACTGTTTTTT. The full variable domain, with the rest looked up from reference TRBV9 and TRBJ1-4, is DSGVTQTPKHLITATGQRVTLRCSPRSGDLSVYWYQQSLDQGLQFLIQYYNGEERAKGNILERFSAQQFPDLHSELNLSSLELGDSALYFCASSVSQGAGEKLFFGSGTQLSVL.

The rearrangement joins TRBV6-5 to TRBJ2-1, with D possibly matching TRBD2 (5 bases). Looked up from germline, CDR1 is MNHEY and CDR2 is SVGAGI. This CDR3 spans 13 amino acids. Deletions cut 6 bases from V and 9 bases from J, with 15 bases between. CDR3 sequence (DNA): TGTGCCAGCAGGCCCACACTAGTGATTGAGCAGTTCTTC. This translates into CASRPTLVIEQFF.

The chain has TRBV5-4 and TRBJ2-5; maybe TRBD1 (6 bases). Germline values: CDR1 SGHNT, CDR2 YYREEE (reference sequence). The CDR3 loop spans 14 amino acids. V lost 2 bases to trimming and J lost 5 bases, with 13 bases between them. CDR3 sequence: CASSFKQGWETQYF. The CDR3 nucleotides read TGTGCCAGCAGCTTCAAACAGGGTTGGGAGACCCAGTACTTC. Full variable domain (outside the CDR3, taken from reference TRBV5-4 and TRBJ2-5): ETGVTQSPTHLIKTRGQQVTLRCSSQSGHNTVSWYQQALGQGPQFIFQYYREEENGRGNFPPRFSGLQFPNYSSELNVNALELDDSALYLCASSFKQGWETQYFGPGTRLLVL.

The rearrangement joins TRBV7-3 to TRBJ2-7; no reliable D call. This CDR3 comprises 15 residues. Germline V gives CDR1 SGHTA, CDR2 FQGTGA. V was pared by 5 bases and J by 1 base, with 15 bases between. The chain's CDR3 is CASSQYDGSSYEQYF. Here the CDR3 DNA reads TGTGCCAGCAGCCAGTACGACGGGTCGTCCTACGAGCAGTACTTC.

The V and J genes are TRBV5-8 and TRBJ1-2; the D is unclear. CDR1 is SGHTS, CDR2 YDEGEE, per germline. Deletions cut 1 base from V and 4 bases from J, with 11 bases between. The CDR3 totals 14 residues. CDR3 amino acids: CASSLRELLYGYTF. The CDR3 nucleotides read TGTGCCAGCAGCTTGCGGGAGCTGCTCTATGGCTACACCTTC.

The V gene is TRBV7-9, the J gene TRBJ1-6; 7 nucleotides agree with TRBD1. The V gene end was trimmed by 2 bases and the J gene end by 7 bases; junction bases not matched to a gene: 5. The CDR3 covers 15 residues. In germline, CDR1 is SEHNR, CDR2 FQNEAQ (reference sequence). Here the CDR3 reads CASSLRGPLNSPLHF. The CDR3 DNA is TGTGCCAGCAGCTTAAGGGGGCCTCTAAATTCACCCCTCCACTTT.

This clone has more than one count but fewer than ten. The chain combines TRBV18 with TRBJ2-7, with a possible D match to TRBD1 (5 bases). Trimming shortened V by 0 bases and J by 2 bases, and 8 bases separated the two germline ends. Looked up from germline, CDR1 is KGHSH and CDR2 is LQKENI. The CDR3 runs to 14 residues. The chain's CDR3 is CASSPPTAAYEQYF. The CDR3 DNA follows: TGTGCCAGCTCACCACCGACAGCAGCCTACGAGCAGTACTTC.

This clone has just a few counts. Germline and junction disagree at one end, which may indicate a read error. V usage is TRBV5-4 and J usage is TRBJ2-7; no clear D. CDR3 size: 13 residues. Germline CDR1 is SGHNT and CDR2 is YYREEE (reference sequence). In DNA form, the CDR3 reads TGTGCCAGCAGCTTGGGGGCAGGCAATACCCTCCACTTC. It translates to CASSLGAGNTLHF.

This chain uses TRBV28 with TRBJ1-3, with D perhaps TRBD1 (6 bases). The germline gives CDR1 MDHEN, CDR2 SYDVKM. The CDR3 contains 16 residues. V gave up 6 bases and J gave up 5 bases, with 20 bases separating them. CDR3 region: CASSRNSPGHRNTIYF. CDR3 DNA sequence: TGTGCCAGCAGCCGAAACTCCCCGGGACACAGAAACACCATATATTTT.

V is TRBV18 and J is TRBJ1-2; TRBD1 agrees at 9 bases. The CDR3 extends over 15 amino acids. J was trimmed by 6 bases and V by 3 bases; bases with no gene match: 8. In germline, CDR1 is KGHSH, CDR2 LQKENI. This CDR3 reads CASSPKTGGANGYTF. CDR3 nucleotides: TGTGCCAGCTCACCCAAAACAGGGGGCGCGAATGGCTACACCTTC.

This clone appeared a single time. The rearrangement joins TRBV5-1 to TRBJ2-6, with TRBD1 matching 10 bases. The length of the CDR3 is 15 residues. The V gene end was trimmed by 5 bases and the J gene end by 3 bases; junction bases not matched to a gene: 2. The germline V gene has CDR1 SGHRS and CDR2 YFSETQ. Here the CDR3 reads CASRTGGVGANVLTF. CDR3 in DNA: TGCGCCAGCAGGACAGGGGGCGTTGGGGCCAACGTCCTGACTTTC.

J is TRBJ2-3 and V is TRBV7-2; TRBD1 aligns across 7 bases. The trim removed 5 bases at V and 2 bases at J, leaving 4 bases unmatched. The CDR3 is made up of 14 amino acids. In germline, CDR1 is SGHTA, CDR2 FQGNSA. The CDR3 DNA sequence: TGTGCCAGCAGCACACAGGGGTTCACAGATACGCAGTATTTT. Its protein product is CASSTQGFTDTQYF.

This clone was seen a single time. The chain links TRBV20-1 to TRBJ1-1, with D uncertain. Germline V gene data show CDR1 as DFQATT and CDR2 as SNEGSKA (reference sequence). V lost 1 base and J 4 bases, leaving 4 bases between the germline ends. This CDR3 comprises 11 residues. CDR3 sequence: CSARGATEAFF. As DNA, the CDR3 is TGCAGTGCTAGAGGAGCCACTGAAGCTTTCTTT.

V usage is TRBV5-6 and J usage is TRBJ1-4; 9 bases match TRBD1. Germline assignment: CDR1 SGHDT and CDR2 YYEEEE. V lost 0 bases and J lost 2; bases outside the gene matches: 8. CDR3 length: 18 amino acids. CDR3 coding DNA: TGTGCCAGCAGCTTGGTCGGGTCCACAGGGGGCACTAATGAAAAACTGTTTTTT. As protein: CASSLVGSTGGTNEKLFF.

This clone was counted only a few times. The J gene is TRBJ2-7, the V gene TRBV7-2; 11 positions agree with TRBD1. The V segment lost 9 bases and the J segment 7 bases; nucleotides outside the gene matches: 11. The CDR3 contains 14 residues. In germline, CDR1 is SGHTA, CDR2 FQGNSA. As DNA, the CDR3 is TGTGCCAGTACCCCGGGACAGGGGGGAAGGGAGCAGTACTTC. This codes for CASTPGQGGREQYF.

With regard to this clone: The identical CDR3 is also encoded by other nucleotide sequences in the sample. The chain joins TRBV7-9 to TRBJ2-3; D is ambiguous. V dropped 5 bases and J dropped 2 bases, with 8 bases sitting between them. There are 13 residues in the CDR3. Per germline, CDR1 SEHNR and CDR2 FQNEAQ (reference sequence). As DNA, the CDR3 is TGTGCCAGCAGCCACAAATCCACAGATACGCAGTATTTT. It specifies CASSHKSTDTQYF.

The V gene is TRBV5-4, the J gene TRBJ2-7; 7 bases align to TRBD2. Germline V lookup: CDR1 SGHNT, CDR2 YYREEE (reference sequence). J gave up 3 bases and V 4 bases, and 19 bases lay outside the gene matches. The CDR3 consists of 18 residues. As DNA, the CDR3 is TGTGCCAGCAGCCCAATACCTAATAGGGGTCGGGGGGTCTACGAGCAGTACTTC. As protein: CASSPIPNRGRGVYEQYF.

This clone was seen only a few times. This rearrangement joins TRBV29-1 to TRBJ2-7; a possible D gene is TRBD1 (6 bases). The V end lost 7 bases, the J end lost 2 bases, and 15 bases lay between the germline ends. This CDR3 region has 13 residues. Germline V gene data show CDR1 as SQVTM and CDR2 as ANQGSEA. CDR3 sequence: CSAGGRGTYEQYF. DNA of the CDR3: TGCAGCGCCGGCGGCAGGGGAACCTACGAGCAGTACTTC.

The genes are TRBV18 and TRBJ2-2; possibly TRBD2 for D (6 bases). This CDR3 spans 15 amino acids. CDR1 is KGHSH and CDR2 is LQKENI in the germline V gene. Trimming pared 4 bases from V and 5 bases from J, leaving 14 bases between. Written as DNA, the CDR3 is TGTGCCAGCTCACTTTTGGCGGGGCAGACCGGGGAGCTGTTTTTT. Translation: CASSLLAGQTGELFF.

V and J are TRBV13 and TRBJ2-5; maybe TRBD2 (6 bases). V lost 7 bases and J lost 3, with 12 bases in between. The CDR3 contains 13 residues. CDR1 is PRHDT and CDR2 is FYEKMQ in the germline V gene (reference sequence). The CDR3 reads CASTARGKETQYF. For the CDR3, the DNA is TGTGCCAGCACGGCCCGGGGGAAAGAGACCCAGTACTTC.

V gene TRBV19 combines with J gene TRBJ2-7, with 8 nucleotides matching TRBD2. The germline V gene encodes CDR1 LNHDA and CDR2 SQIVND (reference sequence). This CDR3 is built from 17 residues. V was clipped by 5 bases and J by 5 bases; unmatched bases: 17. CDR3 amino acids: CASSPPGVAGNYHEQYF. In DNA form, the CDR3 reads TGTGCCAGTAGTCCCCCCGGAGTAGCGGGAAACTACCACGAGCAGTACTTC.